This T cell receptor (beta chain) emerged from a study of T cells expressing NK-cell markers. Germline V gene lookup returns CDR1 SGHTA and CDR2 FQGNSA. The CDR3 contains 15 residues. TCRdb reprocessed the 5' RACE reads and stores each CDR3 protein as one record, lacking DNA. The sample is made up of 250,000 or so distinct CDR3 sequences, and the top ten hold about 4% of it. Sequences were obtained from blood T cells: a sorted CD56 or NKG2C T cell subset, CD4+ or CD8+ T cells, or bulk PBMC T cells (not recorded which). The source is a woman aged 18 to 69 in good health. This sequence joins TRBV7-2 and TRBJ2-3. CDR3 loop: CASSLGAKQADTQYF.